This T cell receptor beta chain was documented in a study of CD8 T cells in Susac syndrome. When the RNA was reverse transcribed, random hexamers were used with an input of about 0.5 to 1 ug. From the immunoSEQ multiplex PCR reads, TCRdb called clonotypes with MiXCR, one entry per CDR3 protein. The repertoire holds about 140,000 distinct CDR3 sequences, around 95% seen once, with about 0.14% in the top ten. Sequenced: CD4+ T cells from PBMCs. The clonotype comes from a human donor with Susac syndrome.

CDR3 protein: CASSSGITEAFF. CDR3 in DNA: TGTGCCAGCAGTTCGGGTATCACTGAAGCTTTCTTT. V gene TRBV12-3 or TRBV12-4 combines with J gene TRBJ1-1, with D unresolved. Trimming took 4 bases from V and 4 from J, leaving 7 bases between them. The CDR3 spans 12 residues.